The clone carrying this T cell receptor (beta chain) was seen only a few times. Trimming took off 2 bases at V and 1 base at J, with 10 bases between the two ends. Looked up from germline, CDR1 is MNHEY and CDR2 is SVGEGT. The CDR3 is made up of 15 amino acids. A single record per CDR3 protein comes from TCRdb applying MiXCR to the 5' RACE reads. The data contain under 85,000 distinct CDR3 sequences, about 12% of them singletons. The data stem from a study of early T cells in non-severe SARS-CoV-2 infection. This sequence was found in an adult who was a healthcare worker with PCR-confirmed SARS-CoV-2 infection or an uninfected control (not recorded which). The genes are TRBV6-2 or TRBV6-3 and TRBJ2-3, with D possibly TRBD2 on 7 matching bases. The sequencing input was whole blood. CDR3 DNA sequence: TGTGCCAGCAGTTACGCCGGGGGGCGCACAGATACGCAGTATTTT. Translation gives CASSYAGGRTDTQYF.